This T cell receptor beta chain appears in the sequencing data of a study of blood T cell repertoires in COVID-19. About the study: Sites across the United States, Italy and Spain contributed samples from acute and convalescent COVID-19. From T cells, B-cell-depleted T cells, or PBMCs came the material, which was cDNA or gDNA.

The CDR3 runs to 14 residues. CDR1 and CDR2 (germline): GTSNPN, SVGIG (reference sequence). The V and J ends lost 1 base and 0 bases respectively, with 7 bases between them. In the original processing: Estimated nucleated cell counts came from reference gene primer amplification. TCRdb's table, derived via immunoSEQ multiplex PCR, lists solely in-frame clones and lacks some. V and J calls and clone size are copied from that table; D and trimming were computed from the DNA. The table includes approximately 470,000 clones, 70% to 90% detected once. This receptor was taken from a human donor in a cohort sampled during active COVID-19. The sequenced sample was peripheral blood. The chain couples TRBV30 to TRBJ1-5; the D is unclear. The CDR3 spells CAWSGAYSNQPQHF. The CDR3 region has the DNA TGTGCCTGGAGTGGGGCTTATAGCAATCAGCCCCAGCATTTT.